The source of this T cell receptor (beta chain) is a study of T cells in Graves' hyperthyroidism and ophthalmopathy. This clonotype was detected ten times or more. The antigen remains unidentified. General study results and limits: A model using 13 V-J features told ophthalmopathy apart from stable hyperthyroidism. Most expanded thyroid clonotypes above 0.001 recurred in blood.

The investigators amplified TCR beta CDR3 regions from RNA transcripts. The TCR CDR3 first-round RT-PCR relied on the HTBI primer set. TCRdb reprocessed the multiplex PCR reads via MiXCR and lists one record per CDR3 protein. The sample records roughly 400,000 distinct CDR3 sequences, roughly 13% being singletons. The diagnostic basis comprised clinical symptoms, serum thyroxine and TRAb, thyroid ultrasound and orbital computed tomography. Germline V gene data show CDR1 as SGHAT and CDR2 as FQNNGV. Germline trimming cut 7 bases from V and 3 bases from J; bases unmatched to any gene: 20. The CDR3 totals 19 residues.

Sequenced input: blood. This chain joins TRBV11-2 and TRBJ2-2, with 7 bases matching TRBD1. The TCR sequence derives from a man over 45 with Graves' ophthalmopathy. The DNA of the CDR3 is TGTGCCAGCAACCACGGGGTATCCAGGGGGACGACACACACCGGGGAGCTGTTTTTT. It is translated as CASNHGVSRGTTHTGELFF. Complete variable domain (other parts from reference TRBV11-2 and TRBJ2-2): EAGVAQSPRYKIIEKRQSVAFWCNPISGHATLYWYQQILGQGPKLLIQFQNNGVVDDSQLPKDRFSAERLKGVDSTLKIQPAKLEDSAVYLCASNHGVSRGTTHTGELFFGEGSRLTVL.